A single TCR beta chain is shown here with its context. This clone was seen a single time. No cognate antigen has been identified for it. No qualities accompany the bases; no much larger clone lies one base away. Library prep was done by the immunoSEQ multiplex PCR assay. Alongside multiparametric flow cytometry, deep sequencing of rearranged TCR beta loci was used to profile the T cell repertoires. TCRdb obtained this table from immuneACCESS and retained in-frame rearrangements with V and J assigned. These tables miss some clones; where compared with another copy, unresolved V genes account for less than half of the shortfall, and the remainder is unexplained. Across this sample there are tens of thousands of clones, with roughly four fifths seen only once. Over 20% of the sample is taken by the ten largest. The CDR3 measures 16 amino acids from cysteine to phenylalanine. The CDR3 DNA has 48 bases and is translated from base 1.

The sample originates from a study of lymphopenia after photon versus proton radiotherapy (dated by TCRdb to about 2019). Concerning the study at large: Photon and proton radiation therapy were compared by the study for their immunological effects in patients with gastrointestinal tumors who developed high-grade lymphopenia. The goal of the study was to describe how the two radiation modalities differ in their effects on the immune system. The 20 or so patients in the cohort had gastrointestinal tumors, were treated with either photon or proton therapy, and subsequently developed lymphopenia.

General study outcomes and caveats: The survival association was examined only in patients who died, and the authors described better survival with proton therapy as a possibility, not as a demonstrated result. During treatment, patients who received proton therapy stayed relatively stable, whereas patients who received photon therapy lost naive T cells and TCR diversity and gained effector/memory populations. Across the cohort, a larger post-nadir drop in TCR diversity was inversely correlated with overall survival time among patients who died. After the lymphocyte count nadir, repertoires from photon-treated patients showed oligoclonal expansion, particularly of CD8+ Temra cells, and this expansion drove the decline in diversity.

This sample comprised peripheral blood, obtained from a patient treated with proton-based radiotherapy. This clonotype originated in a woman between 65 and 79 years old with pancreatic cancer. The chain employs TRBV21-1 and TRBJ2-1; no check of the table's D call, TRBD2, against the DNA was made. TRBV21-1 constitutes a pseudogene. The CDR3 has the sequence CASSSVRDSSYNEQFF. The nucleotides read TGTGCCAGCAGCTCCGTACGGGACTCCTCCTACAATGAGCAGTTCTTC.